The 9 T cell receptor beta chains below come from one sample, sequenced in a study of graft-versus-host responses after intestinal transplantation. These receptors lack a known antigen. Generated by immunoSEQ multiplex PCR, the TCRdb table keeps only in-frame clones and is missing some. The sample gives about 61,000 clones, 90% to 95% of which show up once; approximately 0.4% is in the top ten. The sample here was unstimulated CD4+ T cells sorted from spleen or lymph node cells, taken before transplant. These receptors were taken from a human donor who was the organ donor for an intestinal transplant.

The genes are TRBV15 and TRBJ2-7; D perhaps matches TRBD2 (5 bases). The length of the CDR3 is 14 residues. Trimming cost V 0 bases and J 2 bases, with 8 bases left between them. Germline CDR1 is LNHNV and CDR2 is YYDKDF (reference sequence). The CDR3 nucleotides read TGTGCCACCAGCAGAGAGAGGGAGACCTACGAGCAGTACTTC. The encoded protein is CATSRERETYEQYF.

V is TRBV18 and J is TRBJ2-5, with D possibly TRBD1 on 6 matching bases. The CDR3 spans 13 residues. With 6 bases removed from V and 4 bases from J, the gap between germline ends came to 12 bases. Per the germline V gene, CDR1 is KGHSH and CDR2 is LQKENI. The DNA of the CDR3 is TGTGCCAGCTCCGATACAGGGAGAGAGACCCAGTACTTC. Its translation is CASSDTGRETQYF. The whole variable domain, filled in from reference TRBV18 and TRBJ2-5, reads NAGVMQNPRHLVRRRGQEARLRCSPMKGHSHVYWYRQLPEEGLKFMVYLQKENIIDESGMPKERFSAEFPKEGPSILRIQQVVRGDSAAYFCASSDTGRETQYFGPGTRLLVL.

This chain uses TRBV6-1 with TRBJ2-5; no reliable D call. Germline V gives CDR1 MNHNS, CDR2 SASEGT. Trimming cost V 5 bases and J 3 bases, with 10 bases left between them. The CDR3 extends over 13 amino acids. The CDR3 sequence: CASSHKGKETQYF. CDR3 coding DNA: TGTGCCAGCAGTCATAAGGGAAAAGAGACCCAGTACTTC.

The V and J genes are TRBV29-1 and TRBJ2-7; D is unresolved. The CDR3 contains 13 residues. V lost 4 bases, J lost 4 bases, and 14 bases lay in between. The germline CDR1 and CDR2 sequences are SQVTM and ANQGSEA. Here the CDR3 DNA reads TGCAGCGTTGGACCCCTCCTGGGGTACGAGCAGTACTTC. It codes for CSVGPLLGYEQYF.

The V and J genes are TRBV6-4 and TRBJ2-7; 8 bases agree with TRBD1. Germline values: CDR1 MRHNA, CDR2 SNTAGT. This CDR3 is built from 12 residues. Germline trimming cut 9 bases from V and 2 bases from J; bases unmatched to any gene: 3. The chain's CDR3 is CARPDRAYEQYF. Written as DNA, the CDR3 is TGTGCCAGACCGGACAGGGCCTACGAGCAGTACTTC.

The CDR3 region is CASSSDRGNGYTF. CDR3 nucleotide sequence: TGTGCCAGCAGCTCGGACAGGGGAAATGGCTACACCTTC. The V gene is TRBV11-2, the J gene TRBJ1-2; TRBD1 aligns across 9 bases. The CDR3 runs to 13 residues. The trim removed 4 bases at V and 6 bases at J, leaving 3 bases unmatched. Germline V gives CDR1 SGHAT, CDR2 FQNNGV.

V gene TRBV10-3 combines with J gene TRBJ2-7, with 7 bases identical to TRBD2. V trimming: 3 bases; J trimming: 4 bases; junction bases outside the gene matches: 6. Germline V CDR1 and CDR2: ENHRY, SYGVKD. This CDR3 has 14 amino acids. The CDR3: CAISERGAGYEQYF. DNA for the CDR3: TGTGCCATCAGTGAACGGGGAGCGGGGTACGAGCAGTACTTC.

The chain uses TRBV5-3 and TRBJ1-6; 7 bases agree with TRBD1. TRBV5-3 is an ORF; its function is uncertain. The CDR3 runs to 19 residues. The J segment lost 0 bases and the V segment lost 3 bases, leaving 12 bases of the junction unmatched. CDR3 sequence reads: CARSYPGGQTSSYNSPLHF. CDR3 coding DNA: TGTGCCAGAAGCTATCCAGGGGGGCAGACAAGCTCCTATAATTCACCCCTCCACTTT.

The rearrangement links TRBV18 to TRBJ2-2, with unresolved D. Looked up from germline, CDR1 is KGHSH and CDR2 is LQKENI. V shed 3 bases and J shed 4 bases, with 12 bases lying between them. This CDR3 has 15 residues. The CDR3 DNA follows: TGTGCCAGCTCACCGCTTAGAGATTTCACCGGGGAGCTGTTTTTT. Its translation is CASSPLRDFTGELFF.